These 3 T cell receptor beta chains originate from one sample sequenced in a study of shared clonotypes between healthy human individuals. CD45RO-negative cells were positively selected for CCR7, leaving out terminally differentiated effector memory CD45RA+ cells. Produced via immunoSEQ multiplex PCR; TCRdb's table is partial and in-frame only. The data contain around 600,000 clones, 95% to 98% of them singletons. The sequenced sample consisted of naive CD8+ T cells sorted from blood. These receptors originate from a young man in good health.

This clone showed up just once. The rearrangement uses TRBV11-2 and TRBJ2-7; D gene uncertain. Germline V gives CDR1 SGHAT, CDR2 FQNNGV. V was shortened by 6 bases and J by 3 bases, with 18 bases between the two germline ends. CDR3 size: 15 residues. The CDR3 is CASRISLGRNYEQYF. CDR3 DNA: TGTGCCAGCAGGATCTCTCTCGGACGGAACTACGAGCAGTACTTC.

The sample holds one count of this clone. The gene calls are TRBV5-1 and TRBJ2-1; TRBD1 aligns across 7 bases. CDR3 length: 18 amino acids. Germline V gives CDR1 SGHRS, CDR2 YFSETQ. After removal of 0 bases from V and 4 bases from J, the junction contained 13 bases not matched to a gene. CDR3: CASSLAGQRLLPYNEQFF. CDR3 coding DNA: TGCGCCAGCAGCTTGGCGGGACAGAGACTTCTTCCGTACAATGAGCAGTTCTTC. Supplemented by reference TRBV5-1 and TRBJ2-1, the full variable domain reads KAGVTQTPRYLIKTRGQQVTLSCSPISGHRSVSWYQQTPGQGLQFLFEYFSETQRNKGNFPGRFSGRQFSNSRSEMNVSTLELGDSALYLCASSLAGQRLLPYNEQFFGPGTRLTVL.

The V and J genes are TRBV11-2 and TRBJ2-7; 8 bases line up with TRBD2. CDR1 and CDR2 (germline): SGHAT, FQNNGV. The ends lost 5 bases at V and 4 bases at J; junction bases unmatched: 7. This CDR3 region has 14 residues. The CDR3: CASSAGTSFYEQYF. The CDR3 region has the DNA TGTGCCAGCAGCGCCGGGACTAGTTTTTACGAGCAGTACTTC.